This is a list of T cell receptor beta chains from one sample in a study of blood T cell repertoires in COVID-19. The protocol was immunoSEQ multiplex PCR, while the TCRdb copy is restricted to in-frame clones and leaves out a portion. This table holds about 350,000 clones, about nine tenths found once. Sequenced material: peripheral blood. The source is a woman aged 65 to 85 with COVID-19, enrolled during active disease. Each CDR3 is given with its conserved first and last residue. A D gene is named only where the DNA matches it firmly. Clone size is not always given. Where it is, it says once, few, many or a class for expanded clones.

j_call: TRBJ1-2; clone_size: .; v_call: TRBV7-8; d_call: .; cdr3_aa: CASSLGRGFDGYTF; cdr3_nt: TGTGCCAGCAGCTTAGGCCGAGGGTTTGATGGCTACACCTTC
j_call: TRBJ2-7; clone_size: once; v_call: TRBV11-2; d_call: TRBD1; cdr3_aa: CASEGDRGKYEQYF; cdr3_nt: TGTGCCAGCGAGGGGGACAGGGGAAAATACGAGCAGTACTTC
j_call: TRBJ1-6; clone_size: .; v_call: TRBV3-1/TRBV3-2; d_call: .; cdr3_aa: CASSPSLYNSPLHF; cdr3_nt: TGTGCCAGCAGCCCGAGCCTCTATAATTCACCCCTCCACTTT
j_call: TRBJ1-5; clone_size: .; v_call: TRBV9; d_call: TRBD1; cdr3_aa: CASSGGDRVNQPQHF; cdr3_nt: TGTGCCAGCAGCGGCGGGGACAGGGTAAATCAGCCCCAGCATTTT
j_call: TRBJ2-7; clone_size: .; v_call: TRBV3-1/TRBV3-2; d_call: TRBD2; cdr3_aa: CASSPGLAGAYEQYF; cdr3_nt: TGTGCCAGCAGCCCGGGACTAGCGGGGGCCTACGAGCAGTACTTC
j_call: TRBJ1-3; clone_size: .; v_call: TRBV5-1; d_call: .; cdr3_aa: CASSLGTASGNTIYF; cdr3_nt: TGCGCCAGCAGCTTGGGGACAGCGTCCGGAAACACCATATATTTT
j_call: TRBJ2-1; clone_size: .; v_call: TRBV5-4; d_call: TRBD2; cdr3_aa: CASSKLAGDDNEQFF; cdr3_nt: TGTGCCAGCAGCAAGCTAGCGGGGGACGACAATGAGCAGTTCTTC
j_call: TRBJ1-3; clone_size: .; v_call: TRBV5-1; d_call: TRBD1; cdr3_aa: CASSLGGTGGNRNTIYF; cdr3_nt: TGCGCCAGCAGCCTGGGAGGGACAGGGGGAAATCGAAACACCATATATTTT
j_call: TRBJ1-1; clone_size: .; v_call: TRBV5-1; d_call: TRBD1; cdr3_aa: CATHPGGTGNMNTEAFF; cdr3_nt: TGCGCCACCCACCCCGGGGGGACAGGGAACATGAACACTGAAGCTTTCTTT
j_call: TRBJ2-7; clone_size: .; v_call: TRBV7-2; d_call: TRBD1; cdr3_aa: CASSLARTGGSYEQYF; cdr3_nt: TGTGCCAGCAGCTTAGCGCGGACAGGGGGCTCCTACGAGCAGTACTTC
j_call: TRBJ2-5; clone_size: .; v_call: TRBV4-2; d_call: .; cdr3_aa: CASSPGGLGEETQYF; cdr3_nt: TGTGCCAGCAGCCCCGGAGGGTTGGGTGAAGAGACCCAGTACTTC
j_call: TRBJ1-1; clone_size: .; v_call: TRBV2; d_call: .; cdr3_aa: CASRAQGSRTEAFF; cdr3_nt: TGTGCCAGCAGGGCACAGGGTAGCCGAACTGAAGCTTTCTTT
j_call: TRBJ2-6; clone_size: .; v_call: TRBV9; d_call: .; cdr3_aa: CASSVALPSGSGANVLTF; cdr3_nt: TGTGCCAGCAGCGTAGCCCTACCCTCAGGCTCTGGGGCCAACGTCCTGACTTTC
j_call: TRBJ1-5; clone_size: .; v_call: TRBV19; d_call: .; cdr3_aa: CASSIVGGNQPQHF; cdr3_nt: TGTGCCAGTAGTATAGTAGGGGGCAATCAGCCCCAGCATTTT
j_call: TRBJ1-4; clone_size: .; v_call: TRBV28; d_call: .; cdr3_aa: CASRLRDNHEKLFF; cdr3_nt: TGTGCCAGCAGGCTCCGGGACAATCATGAAAAACTGTTTTTT
j_call: TRBJ1-1; clone_size: .; v_call: TRBV30; d_call: TRBD1; cdr3_aa: CAWSFGTGNTEAFF; cdr3_nt: TGTGCCTGGAGTTTCGGGACAGGGAACACTGAAGCTTTCTTT
j_call: TRBJ2-3; clone_size: .; v_call: TRBV6-5; d_call: TRBD1; cdr3_aa: CASSLTGLDTQYF; cdr3_nt: TGTGCCAGCAGTTTGACAGGGTTGGATACGCAGTATTTT
j_call: TRBJ1-4; clone_size: .; v_call: TRBV2; d_call: TRBD1; cdr3_aa: CASSRDRQGATNEKLFF; cdr3_nt: TGTGCCAGCAGCAGAGATCGACAGGGAGCAACTAATGAAAAACTGTTTTTT
j_call: TRBJ2-3; clone_size: .; v_call: TRBV27; d_call: .; cdr3_aa: CASSPQVGSSTDTQYF; cdr3_nt: TGTGCCAGCAGTCCACAAGTCGGGTCTAGCACAGATACGCAGTATTTT
j_call: TRBJ2-7; clone_size: .; v_call: TRBV27; d_call: .; cdr3_aa: CATWGDRSYEQYF; cdr3_nt: TGTGCCACCTGGGGTGACAGGTCCTACGAGCAGTACTTC
j_call: TRBJ2-7; clone_size: .; v_call: TRBV27; d_call: TRBD2; cdr3_aa: CASSFSSGVGEQYF; cdr3_nt: TGTGCCAGCAGTTTCTCTAGCGGGGTTGGGGAGCAGTACTTC
j_call: TRBJ2-2; clone_size: .; v_call: TRBV10-2; d_call: .; cdr3_aa: CASRRTETGELFF; cdr3_nt: TGCGCCAGCAGGAGGACAGAAACCGGGGAGCTGTTTTTT
j_call: TRBJ2-2; clone_size: once; v_call: TRBV6-2/TRBV6-3; d_call: TRBD2; cdr3_aa: CASSRTSKNTGELFF; cdr3_nt: TGTGCCAGCAGTCGGACTAGCAAGAACACCGGGGAGCTGTTTTTT
j_call: TRBJ1-2; clone_size: few; v_call: TRBV30; d_call: .; cdr3_aa: CAWTLGGHYYGYTF; cdr3_nt: TGTGCCTGGACCCTAGGGGGACACTACTATGGCTACACCTTC
j_call: TRBJ2-1; clone_size: .; v_call: TRBV7-6; d_call: TRBD2; cdr3_aa: CASSLSLAGGSNNEQFF; cdr3_nt: TGTGCCAGCAGCTTATCTCTAGCGGGGGGGTCCAACAATGAGCAGTTCTTC
j_call: TRBJ1-3; clone_size: .; v_call: TRBV2; d_call: TRBD1; cdr3_aa: CATRDRDSSGNTIYF; cdr3_nt: TGTGCCACCAGGGACAGAGACAGCTCTGGAAACACCATATATTTT
j_call: TRBJ2-1; clone_size: .; v_call: TRBV12-3/TRBV12-4; d_call: TRBD1; cdr3_aa: CASRGGQVNEQFF; cdr3_nt: TGTGCCAGCAGGGGGGGACAGGTCAATGAGCAGTTCTTC
j_call: TRBJ1-1; clone_size: .; v_call: TRBV10-3; d_call: TRBD1; cdr3_aa: CAIRYTGATSTEAFF; cdr3_nt: TGTGCCATCAGGTATACAGGGGCCACGAGCACTGAAGCTTTCTTT
j_call: TRBJ2-7; clone_size: few; v_call: TRBV13; d_call: .; cdr3_aa: CASSGSSYEQYF; cdr3_nt: TGTGCCAGCAGCGGGAGCTCCTACGAGCAGTACTTC
j_call: TRBJ1-2; clone_size: few; v_call: TRBV29-1; d_call: .; cdr3_aa: CSATGWNYGYTF; cdr3_nt: TGCAGCGCTACAGGGTGGAACTATGGCTACACCTTC
j_call: TRBJ2-4; clone_size: .; v_call: TRBV6-2/TRBV6-3; d_call: .; cdr3_aa: CASSSTALAKNIQYF; cdr3_nt: TGTGCCAGCAGTTCAACAGCTTTAGCCAAAAACATTCAGTACTTC
j_call: TRBJ2-2; clone_size: .; v_call: TRBV5-6; d_call: TRBD1; cdr3_aa: CASTWTGVAGELFF; cdr3_nt: TGTGCCAGCACCTGGACAGGGGTGGCCGGGGAGCTGTTTTTT
j_call: TRBJ2-1; clone_size: .; v_call: TRBV5-4; d_call: TRBD2; cdr3_aa: CASSPTGTSGLEQFF; cdr3_nt: TGTGCCAGCAGCCCTACCGGGACTAGCGGGTTAGAGCAGTTCTTC
j_call: TRBJ2-1; clone_size: .; v_call: TRBV2; d_call: .; cdr3_aa: CASRGGLRDEQFF; cdr3_nt: TGTGCCAGCAGGGGGGGACTTCGCGATGAGCAGTTCTTC
j_call: TRBJ2-7; clone_size: .; v_call: TRBV27; d_call: TRBD1; cdr3_aa: CASSLNPTGGPDSEQYF; cdr3_nt: TGTGCCAGCAGTTTAAACCCCACAGGGGGCCCAGATTCCGAGCAGTACTTC
j_call: TRBJ2-3; clone_size: .; v_call: TRBV2; d_call: .; cdr3_aa: CASSAPSTDTQYF; cdr3_nt: TGTGCCAGCAGTGCTCCCAGCACAGATACGCAGTATTTT
j_call: TRBJ1-2; clone_size: .; v_call: TRBV7-2; d_call: .; cdr3_aa: CASSFDSGNYGYTF; cdr3_nt: TGTGCCAGCAGCTTTGACAGTGGGAATTATGGCTACACCTTC
j_call: TRBJ2-5; clone_size: once; v_call: TRBV7-8; d_call: TRBD2; cdr3_aa: CASLLAGALQETQYF; cdr3_nt: TGTGCCAGCCTGCTAGCGGGGGCCCTCCAAGAGACCCAGTACTTC
j_call: TRBJ1-1; clone_size: .; v_call: TRBV6-5; d_call: TRBD1; cdr3_aa: CASSILTGIAFF; cdr3_nt: TGTGCCAGCAGTATATTGACAGGGATCGCTTTCTTT
j_call: TRBJ1-5; clone_size: once; v_call: TRBV5-1; d_call: .; cdr3_aa: CASSLVQGRVQPQHF; cdr3_nt: TGCGCCAGCAGCTTGGTGCAGGGAAGGGTCCAGCCCCAGCATTTT
j_call: TRBJ2-1; clone_size: .; v_call: TRBV29-1; d_call: .; cdr3_aa: CSVWTPPDEQFF; cdr3_nt: TGCAGCGTGTGGACACCGCCCGATGAGCAGTTCTTC
j_call: TRBJ2-5; clone_size: .; v_call: TRBV7-2; d_call: TRBD2; cdr3_aa: CASSLGIAGGGQETQYF; cdr3_nt: TGTGCCAGCAGCTTAGGTATAGCGGGGGGCGGCCAAGAGACCCAGTACTTC
j_call: TRBJ1-2; clone_size: once; v_call: TRBV5-6; d_call: .; cdr3_aa: CASSLRGYGYTF; cdr3_nt: TGTGCCAGCAGCTTAAGAGGCTATGGCTACACCTTC
j_call: TRBJ2-1; clone_size: .; v_call: TRBV1; d_call: .; cdr3_aa: CTSSLRRTSGGFNEQFF; cdr3_nt: TGCACCAGCAGCCTGCGACGTACTAGCGGGGGGTTCAATGAGCAGTTCTTC
j_call: TRBJ2-3; clone_size: .; v_call: TRBV19; d_call: TRBD1; cdr3_aa: CASSPRGQGVTSTDTQYF; cdr3_nt: TGTGCCAGTAGTCCCAGGGGACAGGGGGTTACTAGCACAGATACGCAGTATTTT
j_call: TRBJ1-5; clone_size: .; v_call: TRBV9; d_call: .; cdr3_aa: CASSVDQGLVPQHF; cdr3_nt: TGTGCCAGCAGCGTAGATCAGGGGCTAGTACCCCAGCATTTT
j_call: TRBJ2-7; clone_size: .; v_call: TRBV12-5; d_call: TRBD2; cdr3_aa: CASGPSGGVYEQYF; cdr3_nt: TGTGCTAGTGGTCCTAGCGGGGGGGTCTACGAGCAGTACTTC
j_call: TRBJ2-7; clone_size: .; v_call: TRBV12-1; d_call: .; cdr3_aa: CASSFDRAYEQYF; cdr3_nt: TGTGCCAGCAGCTTTGACAGGGCTTACGAGCAGTACTTC
j_call: TRBJ1-1; clone_size: once; v_call: TRBV29-1; d_call: TRBD1; cdr3_aa: CSVLTGGETEAFF; cdr3_nt: TGCAGCGTTCTGACAGGGGGCGAGACTGAAGCTTTCTTT
j_call: TRBJ1-3; clone_size: .; v_call: TRBV5-1; d_call: .; cdr3_aa: CASSVYQGTGNTIYF; cdr3_nt: TGCGCCAGCAGCGTCTACCAGGGAACGGGAAACACCATATATTTT
j_call: TRBJ2-7; clone_size: .; v_call: TRBV28; d_call: TRBD1; cdr3_aa: CASTLGQGVEQYF; cdr3_nt: TGTGCCAGCACCCTCGGACAGGGCGTTGAGCAGTACTTC
j_call: TRBJ1-1; clone_size: .; v_call: TRBV3-1/TRBV3-2; d_call: .; cdr3_aa: CASSLRGEGTEAFF; cdr3_nt: TGTGCCAGCAGCCTTAGGGGTGAAGGCACTGAAGCTTTCTTT
j_call: TRBJ1-6; clone_size: .; v_call: TRBV7-9; d_call: TRBD1; cdr3_aa: CASSRDRGPANSPLHF; cdr3_nt: TGTGCCAGCAGCCGAGACAGGGGCCCCGCCAATTCACCCCTCCACTTT
j_call: TRBJ2-5; clone_size: once; v_call: TRBV9; d_call: TRBD2; cdr3_aa: CASSAYSSAGGRQETQYF; cdr3_nt: TGTGCCAGCAGCGCCTATTCATCAGCGGGGGGCAGACAAGAGACCCAGTACTTC
j_call: TRBJ2-5; clone_size: .; v_call: TRBV3-1/TRBV3-2; d_call: TRBD2; cdr3_aa: CASSRLAGAYQETQYF; cdr3_nt: TGTGCCAGCAGCCGCCTAGCGGGGGCCTACCAAGAGACCCAGTACTTC
j_call: TRBJ1-2; clone_size: .; v_call: TRBV29-1; d_call: TRBD1; cdr3_aa: CSVDLGQGGFGYTF; cdr3_nt: TGCAGCGTTGACCTCGGACAGGGAGGCTTCGGCTACACCTTC
j_call: TRBJ1-5; clone_size: .; v_call: TRBV15; d_call: .; cdr3_aa: CATSPDRFGQPQHF; cdr3_nt: TGTGCCACCAGCCCCGACAGGTTCGGTCAGCCCCAGCATTTT
j_call: TRBJ2-7; clone_size: .; v_call: TRBV6-5; d_call: TRBD2; cdr3_aa: CASRGVKGEQYF; cdr3_nt: TGTGCCAGCCGGGGGGTTAAAGGGGAGCAGTACTTC
j_call: TRBJ2-1; clone_size: .; v_call: TRBV7-7; d_call: TRBD2; cdr3_aa: CASSKGTSSYNEQFF; cdr3_nt: TGTGCCAGCAGCAAGGGGACTAGCTCTTACAATGAGCAGTTCTTC